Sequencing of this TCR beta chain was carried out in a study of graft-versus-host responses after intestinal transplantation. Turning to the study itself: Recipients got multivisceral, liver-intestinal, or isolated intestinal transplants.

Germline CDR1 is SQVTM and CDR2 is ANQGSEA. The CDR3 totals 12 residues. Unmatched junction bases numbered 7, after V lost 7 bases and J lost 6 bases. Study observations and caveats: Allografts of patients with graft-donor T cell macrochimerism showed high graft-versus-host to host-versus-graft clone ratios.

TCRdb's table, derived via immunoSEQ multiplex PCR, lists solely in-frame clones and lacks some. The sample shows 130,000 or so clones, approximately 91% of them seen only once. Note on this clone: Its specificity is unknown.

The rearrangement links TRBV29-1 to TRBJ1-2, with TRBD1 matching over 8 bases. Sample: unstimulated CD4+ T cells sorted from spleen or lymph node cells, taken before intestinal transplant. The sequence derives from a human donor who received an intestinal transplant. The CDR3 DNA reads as TGCAGCGGAGGACAGGACAGGGATGGCTACACCTTC. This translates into CSGGQDRDGYTF.